The 18 T cell receptor beta chains in this list originate from one sample, sequenced in a study of Ad26.COV2.S vaccination and SARS-CoV-2 variants. Treatment of the sample: 15 to 20 received Ad26.COV2.S at low or high dose, single or two shots; several received placebo; per-sample allocation not given. Sampling was performed 63 days after the first vaccine or placebo injection. The table came from immunoSEQ multiplex PCR; TCRdb's copy has only in-frame clones and leaves some out. The data show over 350,000 clones, roughly nine tenths seen once. The sample in question was peripheral blood, obtained in a trial of Ad26.COV2.S vaccine versus placebo. These receptors were taken from a person aged 18-65 years who received the Ad26.COV2.S COVID-19 vaccine or a placebo.

This clone occurred a few times. V and J are TRBV11-2 and TRBJ1-1; TRBD1 might be the D (5 bases). CDR1 is SGHAT and CDR2 is FQNNGV in the germline V gene. This CDR3 is 13 amino acids long. Trimming removed 6 bases at V and 1 base at J, with 9 bases between. The CDR3 sequence is CASSLRANTEAFF. The DNA of the CDR3 is TGTGCCAGCAGTCTCAGGGCGAACACTGAAGCTTTCTTT.

This chain connects TRBV30 to TRBJ1-3, with D possibly being TRBD1 (5 bases). Germline loops: CDR1 GTSNPN, CDR2 SVGIG (reference sequence). This CDR3 contains 15 residues. Trimming shortened V by 3 bases and J by 0 bases, and 12 bases separated the two germline ends. This chain's CDR3 is CAWSNGGISGNTIYF. The CDR3 bases are TGTGCCTGGAGCAACGGGGGAATCTCTGGAAACACCATATATTTT.

V gene TRBV11-2 combines with J gene TRBJ2-1; D is possibly TRBD2 (5 bases). This CDR3 comprises 17 residues. Trimming removed 0 bases at V and 0 bases at J, with 12 bases between. Germline V gives CDR1 SGHAT, CDR2 FQNNGV. The CDR3 nucleotides are TGTGCCAGCAGCTTAGAGGGGTTTGGAGGCTCCTACAATGAGCAGTTCTTC. Translation gives CASSLEGFGGSYNEQFF.

The chain is built from TRBV6-5 and TRBJ2-7, with D hard to call. The germline V and J ends were trimmed by 6 bases and 3 bases, with 12 bases remaining between them. The CDR3 is 13 residues long. Germline V gene sequence: CDR1 MNHEY, CDR2 SVGAGI. The DNA of the CDR3 is TGTGCCAGCAGCAAAAGTGAGAACTACGAGCAGTACTTC. This codes for CASSKSENYEQYF.

The rearrangement links TRBV5-6 to TRBJ2-5; D remains unclear. The CDR3 is 14 residues long. Germline V lookup: CDR1 SGHDT, CDR2 YYEEEE. V lost 7 bases and J lost 5, with 18 bases in between. Written as DNA, the CDR3 is TGTGCCAGCTTTACGAGAGACCTCCTGGAGACCCAGTACTTC. Translating it yields CASFTRDLLETQYF.

The rearrangement links TRBV19 to TRBJ2-1, with D possibly called TRBD1 or TRBD2 (6 bases each). CDR1 and CDR2 (germline): LNHDA, SQIVND (reference sequence). The CDR3 is made up of 15 amino acids. The V gene lost 1 base and the J gene lost 7 bases, with 14 bases spanning the gap. CDR3 nucleotide sequence: TGTGCCAGTAGTATAGTGACGGGGGCTCAAAATGAGCAGTTCTTC. Its translation is CASSIVTGAQNEQFF. Complete variable domain (other parts from reference TRBV19 and TRBJ2-1): DGGITQSPKYLFRKEGQNVTLSCEQNLNHDAMYWYRQDPGQGLRLIYYSQIVNDFQKGDIAEGYSVSREKKESFPLTVTSAQKNPTAFYLCASSIVTGAQNEQFFGPGTRLTVL.

This clone was observed a handful of times. V and J are TRBV15 and TRBJ1-1; no clear D gene. Germline V lookup: CDR1 LNHNV, CDR2 YYDKDF (reference sequence). This CDR3 has 14 residues. V shed 3 bases and J shed 5 bases, with 13 bases lying between them. Here the CDR3 reads CATSSDRVGTEAFF. DNA for the CDR3: TGTGCCACCAGCAGTGATAGAGTGGGAACTGAAGCTTTCTTT.

This chain joins TRBV3-1 (or the pseudogene TRBV3-2) and TRBJ2-3; 9 positions match TRBD2. V gave up 0 bases and J gave up 5 bases; unmatched junction bases: 9. CDR3 length equals 17 residues. The germline V gene has CDR1 LGHDT and CDR2 YNNKEL (reference sequence). The CDR3 spells CASSQDGTSIAGDTQYF. The CDR3 DNA reads as TGTGCCAGCAGCCAAGATGGGACTAGCATCGCAGGAGATACGCAGTATTTT.

The chain couples TRBV12-3 or TRBV12-4 to TRBJ2-2, with D perhaps matching TRBD2 (5 bases). This CDR3 region has 11 residues. Deletions cut 7 bases from V and 6 bases from J, with 6 bases between. Written as DNA, the CDR3 is TGTGCCAGCATGGAGGCCGGGGAGCTGTTTTTT. Translated: CASMEAGELFF.

This chain connects TRBV5-1 to TRBJ2-5; weak D call: TRBD1 (5 bases). CDR1 is SGHRS, CDR2 YFSETQ, per germline. Between the trimmed V and J ends, which lost 4 bases and 2 bases, there was a span of 18 bases. The CDR3 runs 16 residues. The CDR3 nucleotides are TGCGCCAGCAGCCTGCAATGGGGCGGCTCTCAAGAGACCCAGTACTTC. It translates to CASSLQWGGSQETQYF.

DNA for the CDR3: TGTGCCAGCAGCAACAATGAGCAGTTCTTC. Translating gives CASSNNEQFF. The J gene is TRBJ2-1, the V gene TRBV21-1. TRBV21-1 is a listed pseudogene. The CDR3 has 10 residues.

This chain uses TRBV30 with TRBJ2-7; 7 nucleotides match TRBD1. With V trimmed by 2 bases and J by 9 bases, 13 bases remained unmatched. Per the germline V gene, CDR1 is GTSNPN and CDR2 is SVGIG (reference sequence). The CDR3 consists of 14 residues. Here the CDR3 DNA reads TGTGCCTGGAGTCCAGACCCGACAGGGTCTGGGCAGTACTTC. This sequence encodes CAWSPDPTGSGQYF. Full variable domain (rest looked up from reference TRBV30 and TRBJ2-7): SQTIHQWPATLVQPVGSPLSLECTVEGTSNPNLYWYRQAAGRGLQLLFYSVGIGQISSEVPQNLSASRPQDRQFILSSKKLLLSDSGFYLCAWSPDPTGSGQYFGPGTRLTVT.

The chain has TRBV30 and TRBJ2-2; 7 nucleotides agree with TRBD2. In germline, CDR1 is GTSNPN, CDR2 SVGIG (reference sequence). V gave up 2 bases and J gave up 1 base; unmatched junction bases: 4. This CDR3 region has 15 residues. CDR3 region: CAWSTGGLNTGELFF. CDR3 DNA: TGTGCCTGGAGTACCGGGGGGTTGAACACCGGGGAGCTGTTTTTT.

Only one count was recorded for this clone. The rearrangement links TRBV2 to TRBJ2-1, with 7 bases that match TRBD1. Germline values: CDR1 SNHLY, CDR2 FYNNEI. After removal of 1 base from V and 5 bases from J, the junction contained 5 bases not matched to a gene. The CDR3 covers 15 residues. CDR3 loop: CASSEGWDRDNEQFF. The CDR3, as DNA: TGTGCCAGCAGTGAAGGGTGGGACAGAGACAATGAGCAGTTCTTC.

This clone appeared once. The rearrangement links TRBV7-6 to TRBJ1-1; D might be TRBD1 (6 bases). With 1 base removed from V and 5 bases from J, the gap between germline ends came to 11 bases. The CDR3 is 14 residues long. CDR1 is SGHVS, CDR2 FNYEAQ, per germline. CDR3 protein: CASSLGRGRTEAFF. CDR3 bases: TGTGCCAGCAGCTTAGGCAGGGGTAGGACTGAAGCTTTCTTT.

Concerning this clone: An end of the junction does not agree with germline; a read error may underlie this. The chain recombines TRBV7-9 with TRBJ2-7; D perhaps matches TRBD2 (5 bases). Germline V gene lookup returns CDR1 SEHNR and CDR2 FQNEAQ (reference sequence). The CDR3 has 14 residues. The CDR3: CASSLGGSSYGQYF. CDR3 DNA: TGTGCCAGCAGCTTAGGCGGGTCCAGCTACGGGCAGTACTTC.

CDR3 coding DNA: TGCGCCAGCAGTGCCGAGGGGGCTGATAATCAGCCCCAGCATTTT. Protein: CASSAEGADNQPQHF. V usage is TRBV10-1 and J usage is TRBJ1-5, with 7 bases identical to TRBD1. Unmatched junction bases numbered 7, after V lost 4 bases and J lost 4 bases. The CDR3 has 15 residues. Germline values: CDR1 WNHNN, CDR2 SYGVQD (reference sequence).

The chain carries TRBV3-1 (or the pseudogene TRBV3-2) and TRBJ1-3; 7 nucleotides align to TRBD1. The J segment lost 0 bases and the V segment lost 2 bases, leaving 10 bases of the junction unmatched. CDR1 and CDR2 from the germline V gene are LGHDT and YNNKEL (reference sequence). The CDR3 extends over 18 amino acids. CDR3 DNA sequence: TGTGCCAGCAGCCAATTCCGGACAGGAATAAGCTCTGGAAACACCATATATTTT. Translating it yields CASSQFRTGISSGNTIYF.